Below are 9 T cell receptor beta chains sequenced from a single sample in a study of cytomegalovirus exposure and HLA in healthy donors. The PCR had 60 Vbeta and 13 Jbeta primers. Profiling relied on immunoSEQ multiplex PCR, and the TCRdb table lists in-frame clones only, not all of them. The sample consists of 150,000 to 180,000 clones, around 70% of them appearing once. The sequencing input was PBMCs. The receptors derive from a man younger than 45 in good health and CMV-seronegative.

J is TRBJ2-1 and V is TRBV30, with TRBD1 identical over 11 bases. The V gene's germline CDR1 is GTSNPN and CDR2 SVGIG (reference sequence). J lost 5 bases, V lost 2 bases, and 8 bases had no gene match. The CDR3 covers 16 residues. The CDR3 spells CAWSPGTGGTNNEQFF. The CDR3 region has the DNA TGTGCCTGGAGTCCTGGGACAGGGGGTACTAACAATGAGCAGTTCTTC.

This clone was seen a handful of times. The chain recombines TRBV11-2 with TRBJ2-5, with 7 positions matching TRBD2. J gave up 5 bases and V 4 bases, and 10 bases lay outside the gene matches. The CDR3 runs to 15 residues. Germline CDR1 reads SGHAT; CDR2 reads FQNNGV. CDR3 amino acids: CASSSLGGLVETQYF. The CDR3 DNA sequence: TGTGCCAGCAGCTCCCTCGGGGGGTTGGTGGAGACCCAGTACTTC.

The chain recombines TRBV18 with TRBJ2-7, with TRBD2 matching 8 bases. Germline CDR1 and CDR2: KGHSH and LQKENI. J gave up 2 bases and V 5 bases, and 2 bases lay outside the gene matches. This CDR3 region has 13 residues. CDR3: CASSTGGPYEQYF. CDR3 nucleotide sequence: TGTGCCAGCTCAACGGGGGGGCCCTACGAGCAGTACTTC. Based on the CDR3 plus reference TRBV18 and TRBJ2-7, the full variable domain is NAGVMQNPRHLVRRRGQEARLRCSPMKGHSHVYWYRQLPEEGLKFMVYLQKENIIDESGMPKERFSAEFPKEGPSILRIQQVVRGDSAAYFCASSTGGPYEQYFGPGTRLTVT.

The chain combines TRBV28 with TRBJ1-2; 11 positions match TRBD1. Per germline, CDR1 MDHEN and CDR2 SYDVKM. With 7 bases clipped from V and 7 bases from J, the junction kept 11 bases outside the gene matches. CDR3 size: 15 residues. The CDR3 is CASTRPGTGGFGYTF. The CDR3 DNA reads TGTGCCAGCACCCGACCCGGGACAGGGGGATTTGGCTACACCTTC.

This clone was seen only a few times. J is TRBJ2-7 and V is TRBV9; D uncertain. Germline V CDR1 and CDR2: SGDLS, YYNGEE. Trimming cost V 0 bases and J 6 bases, with 16 bases left between them. The CDR3 is made up of 15 amino acids. The DNA of the CDR3 is TGTGCCAGCAGCGTAGACATTGAGGTGGCGCGCGAGCAGTACTTC. Amino acid sequence: CASSVDIEVAREQYF.

This chain joins TRBV4-1 and TRBJ1-2; possibly TRBD1 for D (5 bases). The V end was cut by 1 base, the J end by 4 bases, with 13 bases between. This CDR3 is 15 amino acids long. In germline, CDR1 is MGHRA, CDR2 YSYEKL. The CDR3 nucleotides are TGCGCCAGCAGCCAAGGGGGGGGTACAAGCTATGGCTACACCTTC. Residues: CASSQGGGTSYGYTF.

The rearrangement uses TRBV4-3 and TRBJ2-7; weak D call: TRBD2 (5 bases). Germline values: CDR1 LGHNA, CDR2 YSLEER. This CDR3 spans 15 amino acids. V lost 1 base and J lost 2, with 12 bases in between. CDR3 sequence (DNA): TGCGCCAGCAGCCAAGCTGCGGGCGGAGCCTACGAGCAGTACTTC. It codes for CASSQAAGGAYEQYF.

This clone is a singleton in its sample. This chain links TRBV4-3 with TRBJ1-4, with D unresolved. CDR3 size: 15 residues. Germline CDR1 LGHNA, CDR2 YSLEER. Trimming left V 0 bases short and J 3 bases short, with 8 bases between. The CDR3 loop is CASSQDYGSNEKLFF. The CDR3 bases are TGCGCCAGCAGCCAAGATTACGGGTCTAATGAAAAACTGTTTTTT.

V usage is TRBV28 and J usage is TRBJ2-5; 8 bases are shared with TRBD1. The CDR3 sequence is 15 residues long. The V gene end was trimmed by 4 bases and the J gene end by 5 bases; junction bases not matched to a gene: 9. CDR1 MDHEN and CDR2 SYDVKM come from the germline V gene. The CDR3 DNA reads TGTGCCAGCAGTTCCTCCGGGACAGGATTTGAGACCCAGTACTTC. Protein: CASSSSGTGFETQYF.